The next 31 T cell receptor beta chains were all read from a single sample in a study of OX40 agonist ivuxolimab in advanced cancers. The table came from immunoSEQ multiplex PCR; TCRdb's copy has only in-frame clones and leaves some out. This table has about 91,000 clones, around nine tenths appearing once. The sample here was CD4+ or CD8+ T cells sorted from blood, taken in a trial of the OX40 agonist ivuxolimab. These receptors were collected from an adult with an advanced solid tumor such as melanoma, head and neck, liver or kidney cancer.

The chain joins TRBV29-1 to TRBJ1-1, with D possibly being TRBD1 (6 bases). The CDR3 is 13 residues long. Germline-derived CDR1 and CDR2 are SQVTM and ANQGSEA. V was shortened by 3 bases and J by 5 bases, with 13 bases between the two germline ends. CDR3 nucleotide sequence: TGCAGCGTTGATGGCGGAAGGGGGACTGAAGCTTTCTTT. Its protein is CSVDGGRGTEAFF.

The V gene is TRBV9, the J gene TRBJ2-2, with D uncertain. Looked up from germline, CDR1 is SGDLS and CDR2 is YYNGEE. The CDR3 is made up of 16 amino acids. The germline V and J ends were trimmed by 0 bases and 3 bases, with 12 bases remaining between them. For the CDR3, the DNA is TGTGCCAGCAGCGTAGCGAATCCAGTCCACACCGGGGAGCTGTTTTTT. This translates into CASSVANPVHTGELFF.

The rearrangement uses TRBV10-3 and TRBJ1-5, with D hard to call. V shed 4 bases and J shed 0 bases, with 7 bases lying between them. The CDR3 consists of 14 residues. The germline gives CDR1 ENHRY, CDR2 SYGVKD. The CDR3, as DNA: TGTGCCATCAGTGTAGACGATAGCAATCAGCCCCAGCATTTT. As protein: CAISVDDSNQPQHF.

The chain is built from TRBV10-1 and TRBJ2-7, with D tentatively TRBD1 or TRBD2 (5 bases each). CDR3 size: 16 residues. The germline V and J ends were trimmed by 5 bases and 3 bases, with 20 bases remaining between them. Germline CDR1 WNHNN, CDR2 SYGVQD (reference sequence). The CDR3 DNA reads TGCGCCAGCAGTTCTTCCAAGGCCGGGACCAACTACGAGCAGTACTTC. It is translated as CASSSSKAGTNYEQYF.

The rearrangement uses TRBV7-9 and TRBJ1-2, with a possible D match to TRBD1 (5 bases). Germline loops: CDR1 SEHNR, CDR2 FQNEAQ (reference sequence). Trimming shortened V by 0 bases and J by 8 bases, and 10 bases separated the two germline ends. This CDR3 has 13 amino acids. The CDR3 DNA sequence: TGTGCCAGCAGCTTAGCGGCCCAGGGCGGCTACACCTTC. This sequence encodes CASSLAAQGGYTF.

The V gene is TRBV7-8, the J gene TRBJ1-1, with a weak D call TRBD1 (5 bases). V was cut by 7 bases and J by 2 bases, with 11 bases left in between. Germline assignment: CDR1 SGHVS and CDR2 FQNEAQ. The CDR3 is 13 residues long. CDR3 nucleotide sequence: TGTGCCAGCACCCGGGGGGGAAACACTGAAGCTTTCTTT. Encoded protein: CASTRGGNTEAFF.

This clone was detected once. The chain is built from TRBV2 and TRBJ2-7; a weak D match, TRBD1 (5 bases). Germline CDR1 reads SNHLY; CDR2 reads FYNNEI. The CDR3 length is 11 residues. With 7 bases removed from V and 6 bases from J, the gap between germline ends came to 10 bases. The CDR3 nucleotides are TGTGCCAGCACGGACATGGGCGAGCAGTACTTC. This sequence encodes CASTDMGEQYF.

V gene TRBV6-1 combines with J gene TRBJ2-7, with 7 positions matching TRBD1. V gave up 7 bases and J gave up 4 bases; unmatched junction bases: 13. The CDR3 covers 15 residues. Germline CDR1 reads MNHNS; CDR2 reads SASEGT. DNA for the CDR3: TGTGCCAGCACATTAGGGGGCGCAGGTTATTACGAGCAGTACTTC. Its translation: CASTLGGAGYYEQYF.

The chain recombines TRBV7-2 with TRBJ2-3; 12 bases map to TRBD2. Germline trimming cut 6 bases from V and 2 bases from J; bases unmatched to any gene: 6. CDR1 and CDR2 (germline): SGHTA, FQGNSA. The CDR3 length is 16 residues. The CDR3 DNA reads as TGTGCCAGCAGTTCCGGGACTAGCGGGTTCACAGATACGCAGTATTTT. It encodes CASSSGTSGFTDTQYF.

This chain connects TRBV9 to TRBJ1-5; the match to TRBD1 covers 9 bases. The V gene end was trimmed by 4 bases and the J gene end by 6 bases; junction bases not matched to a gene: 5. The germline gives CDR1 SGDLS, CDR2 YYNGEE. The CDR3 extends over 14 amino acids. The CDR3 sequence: CASSSGQGSQPQHF. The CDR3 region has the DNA TGTGCCAGCAGCTCAGGACAGGGGTCTCAGCCCCAGCATTTT.

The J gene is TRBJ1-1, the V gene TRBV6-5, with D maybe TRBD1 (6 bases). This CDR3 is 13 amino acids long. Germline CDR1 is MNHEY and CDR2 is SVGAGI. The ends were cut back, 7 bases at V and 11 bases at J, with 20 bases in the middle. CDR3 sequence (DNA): TGTGCCAGCACCACACAGGGCTTCGGTACGGCTTTCTTT. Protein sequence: CASTTQGFGTAFF.

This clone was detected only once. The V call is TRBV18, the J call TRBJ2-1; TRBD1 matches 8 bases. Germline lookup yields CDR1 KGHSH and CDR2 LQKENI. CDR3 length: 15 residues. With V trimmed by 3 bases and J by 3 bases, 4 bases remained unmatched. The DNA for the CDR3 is TGTGCCAGCTCACCGGGACAGGCCATCTACAATGAGCAGTTCTTC. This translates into CASSPGQAIYNEQFF.

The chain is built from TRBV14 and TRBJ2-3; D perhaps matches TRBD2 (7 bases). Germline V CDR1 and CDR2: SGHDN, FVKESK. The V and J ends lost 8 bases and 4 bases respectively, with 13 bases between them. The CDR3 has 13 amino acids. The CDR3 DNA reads TGTGCCAGCGGGAGGGGGGGGCCAGATACGCAGTATTTT. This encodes CASGRGGPDTQYF.

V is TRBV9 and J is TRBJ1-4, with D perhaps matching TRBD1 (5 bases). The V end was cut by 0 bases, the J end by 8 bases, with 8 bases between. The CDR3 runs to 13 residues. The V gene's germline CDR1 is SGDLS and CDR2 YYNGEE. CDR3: CASSVGDSEKLFF. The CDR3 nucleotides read TGTGCCAGCAGCGTAGGTGACAGCGAAAAACTGTTTTTT.

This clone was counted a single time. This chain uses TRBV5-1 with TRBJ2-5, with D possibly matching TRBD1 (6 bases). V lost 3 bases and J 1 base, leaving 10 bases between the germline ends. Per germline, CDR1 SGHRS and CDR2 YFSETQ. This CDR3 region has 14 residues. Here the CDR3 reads CASSSGTFQETQYF. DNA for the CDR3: TGCGCCAGCAGCTCCGGGACATTCCAAGAGACCCAGTACTTC. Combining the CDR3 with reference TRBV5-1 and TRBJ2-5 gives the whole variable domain KAGVTQTPRYLIKTRGQQVTLSCSPISGHRSVSWYQQTPGQGLQFLFEYFSETQRNKGNFPGRFSGRQFSNSRSEMNVSTLELGDSALYLCASSSGTFQETQYFGPGTRLLVL.

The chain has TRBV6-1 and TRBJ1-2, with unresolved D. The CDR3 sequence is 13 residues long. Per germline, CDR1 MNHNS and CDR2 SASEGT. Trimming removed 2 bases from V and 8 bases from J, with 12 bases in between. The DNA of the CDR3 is TGTGCCAGCAGTGAATTAGTCCCAGAGGGCTACACCTTC. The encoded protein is CASSELVPEGYTF.

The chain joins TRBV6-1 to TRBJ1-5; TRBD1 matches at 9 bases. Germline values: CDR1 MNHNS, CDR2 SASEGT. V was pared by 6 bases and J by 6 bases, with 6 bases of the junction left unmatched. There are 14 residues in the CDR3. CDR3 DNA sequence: TGTGCCAGCAGACAGGGGGCGCGGGTTCAGCCCCAGCATTTT. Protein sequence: CASRQGARVQPQHF.

CDR3 sequence (DNA): TGTGCCTCTAACTTGGCGGATCAGCCCCAGCATTTT. This sequence encodes CASNLADQPQHF. The chain links TRBV6-1 to TRBJ1-5; D uncertain. CDR3 length equals 12 residues. Per germline, CDR1 MNHNS and CDR2 SASEGT. V lost 11 bases to trimming and J lost 5 bases, with 13 bases between them.

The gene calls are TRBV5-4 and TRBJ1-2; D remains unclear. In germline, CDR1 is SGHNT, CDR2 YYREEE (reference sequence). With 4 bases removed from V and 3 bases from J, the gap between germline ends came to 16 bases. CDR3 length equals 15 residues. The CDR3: CASSAGGGGDYGYTF. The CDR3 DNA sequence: TGTGCCAGCAGCGCCGGAGGTGGCGGTGACTATGGCTACACCTTC. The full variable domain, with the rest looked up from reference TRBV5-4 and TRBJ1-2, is ETGVTQSPTHLIKTRGQQVTLRCSSQSGHNTVSWYQQALGQGPQFIFQYYREEENGRGNFPPRFSGLQFPNYSSELNVNALELDDSALYLCASSAGGGGDYGYTFGSGTRLTVV.

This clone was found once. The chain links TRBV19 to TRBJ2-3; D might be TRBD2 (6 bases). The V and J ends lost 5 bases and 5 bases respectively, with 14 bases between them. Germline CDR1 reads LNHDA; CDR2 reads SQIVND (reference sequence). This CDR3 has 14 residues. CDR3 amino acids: CASSLQLGGDTQYF. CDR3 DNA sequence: TGTGCCAGTAGTCTGCAACTCGGGGGAGATACGCAGTATTTT.

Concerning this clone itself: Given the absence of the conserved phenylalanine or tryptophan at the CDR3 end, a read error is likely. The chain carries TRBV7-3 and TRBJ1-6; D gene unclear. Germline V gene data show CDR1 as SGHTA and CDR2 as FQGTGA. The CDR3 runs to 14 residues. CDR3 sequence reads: CASSQVGINSPLHL. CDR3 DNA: TGCGCCAGCAGCCAAGTAGGGATTAATTCACCCCTCCACCTT.

The CDR3 sequence is CASRKYPGQPRGAFF. The CDR3, as DNA: TGTGCCAGCAGAAAATATCCGGGCCAACCGCGGGGGGCTTTCTTT. The V call is TRBV21-1, the J call TRBJ1-1. TRBV21-1 is listed as a pseudogene. The CDR3 is 15 residues long.

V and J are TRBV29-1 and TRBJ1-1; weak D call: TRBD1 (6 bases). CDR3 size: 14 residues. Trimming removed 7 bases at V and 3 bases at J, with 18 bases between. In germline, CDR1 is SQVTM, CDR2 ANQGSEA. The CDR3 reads CSATTGFAYTEAFF. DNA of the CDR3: TGCAGCGCCACGACAGGTTTCGCCTACACTGAAGCTTTCTTT.

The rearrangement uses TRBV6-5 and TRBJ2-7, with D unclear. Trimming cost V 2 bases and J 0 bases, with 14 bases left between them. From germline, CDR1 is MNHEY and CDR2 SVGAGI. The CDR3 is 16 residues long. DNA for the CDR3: TGTGCCAGCAGTTACACCCAAGTGGCAGGCTCCTACGAGCAGTACTTC. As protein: CASSYTQVAGSYEQYF.

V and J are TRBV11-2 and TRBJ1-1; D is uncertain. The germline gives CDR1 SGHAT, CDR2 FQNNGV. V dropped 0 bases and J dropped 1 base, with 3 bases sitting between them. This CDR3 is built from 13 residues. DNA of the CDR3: TGTGCCAGCAGCTTAGACGGGAACACTGAAGCTTTCTTT. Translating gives CASSLDGNTEAFF.

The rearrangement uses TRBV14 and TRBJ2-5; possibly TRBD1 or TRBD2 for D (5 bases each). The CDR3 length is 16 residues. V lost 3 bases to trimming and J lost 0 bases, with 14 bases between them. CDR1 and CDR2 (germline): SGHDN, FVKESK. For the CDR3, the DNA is TGTGCCAGCAGCCAGGGGGTCCAGGTCTACCAAGAGACCCAGTACTTC. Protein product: CASSQGVQVYQETQYF.

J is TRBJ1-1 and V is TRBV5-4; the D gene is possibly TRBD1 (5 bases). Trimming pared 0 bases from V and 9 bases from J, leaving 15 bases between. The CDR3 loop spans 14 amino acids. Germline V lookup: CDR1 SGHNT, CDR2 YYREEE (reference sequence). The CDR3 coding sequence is TGTGCCAGCAGCTTGGATTTCCGGGGGAAGAAAGCTTTCTTT. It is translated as CASSLDFRGKKAFF.

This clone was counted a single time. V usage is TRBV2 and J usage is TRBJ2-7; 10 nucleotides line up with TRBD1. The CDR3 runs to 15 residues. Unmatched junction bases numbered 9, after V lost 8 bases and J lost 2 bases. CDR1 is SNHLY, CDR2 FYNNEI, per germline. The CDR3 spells CASFLPGQGAYEQYF. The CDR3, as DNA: TGTGCCAGCTTCCTCCCCGGACAGGGGGCCTACGAGCAGTACTTC.

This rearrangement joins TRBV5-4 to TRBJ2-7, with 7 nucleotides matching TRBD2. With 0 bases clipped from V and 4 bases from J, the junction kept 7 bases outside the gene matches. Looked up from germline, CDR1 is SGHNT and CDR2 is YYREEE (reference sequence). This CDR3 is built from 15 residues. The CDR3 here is CASSLDASGLYEQYF. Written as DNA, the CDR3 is TGTGCCAGCAGCTTGGATGCTAGCGGTCTTTACGAGCAGTACTTC.

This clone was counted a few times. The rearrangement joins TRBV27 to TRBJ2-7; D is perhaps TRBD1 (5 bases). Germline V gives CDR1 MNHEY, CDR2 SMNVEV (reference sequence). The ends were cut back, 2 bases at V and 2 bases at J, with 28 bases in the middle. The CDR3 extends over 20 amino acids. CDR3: CASSLGEDSPIPTPTYEQYF. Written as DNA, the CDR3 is TGTGCCAGCAGTTTAGGGGAAGACAGTCCCATACCAACCCCTACCTACGAGCAGTACTTC.

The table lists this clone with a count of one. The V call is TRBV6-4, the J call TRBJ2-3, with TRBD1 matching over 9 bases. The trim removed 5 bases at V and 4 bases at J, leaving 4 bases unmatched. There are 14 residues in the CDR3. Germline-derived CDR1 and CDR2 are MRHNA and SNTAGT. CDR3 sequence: CASSPDRGSDTQYF. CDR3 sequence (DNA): TGTGCCAGCAGTCCGGACAGGGGATCAGATACGCAGTATTTT.